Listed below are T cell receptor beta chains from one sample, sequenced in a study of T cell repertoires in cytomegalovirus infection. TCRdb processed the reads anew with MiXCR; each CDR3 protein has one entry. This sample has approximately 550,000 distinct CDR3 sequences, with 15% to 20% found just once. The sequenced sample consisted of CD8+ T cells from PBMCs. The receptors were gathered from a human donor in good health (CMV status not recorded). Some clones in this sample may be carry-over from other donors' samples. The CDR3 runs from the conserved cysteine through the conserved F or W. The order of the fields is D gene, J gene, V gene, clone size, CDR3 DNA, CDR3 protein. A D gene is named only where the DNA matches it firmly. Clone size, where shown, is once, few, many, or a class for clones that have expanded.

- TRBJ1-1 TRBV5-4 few TGTGCCAGCTCTGAAACTCCTAGCACTGAAGCTTTCTTT CASSETPSTEAFF
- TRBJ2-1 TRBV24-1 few TGTGCCACCAGTGACTCCCGGGGGGCCTCCTACAATGAGCAGTTCTTC CATSDSRGASYNEQFF
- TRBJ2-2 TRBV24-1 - TGTGCCACCAGTGATTTTTACAGGGCCGGGGAGCTGTTTTTT CATSDFYRAGELFF
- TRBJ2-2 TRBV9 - TGTGCCAGCAGCGTAGGGGACCAACTCACCGGGGAGCTGTTTTTT CASSVGDQLTGELFF
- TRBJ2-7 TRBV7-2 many TGTGCCAGCAGCTTAAGCCTCAGGGGAGGAGGGGAGCAGTACTTC CASSLSLRGGGEQYF
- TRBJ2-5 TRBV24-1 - TGTGCCACCAGTGGTACCGGGGAAGAGACCCAGTACTTC CATSGTGEETQYF
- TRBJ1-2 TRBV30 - TGTGCCTGCGGGGCACCCACTAACTATGGCTACACCTTC CACGAPTNYGYTF
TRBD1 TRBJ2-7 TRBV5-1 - TGCGCCAGCAGCCCCAGACAGGGTAAGAGCTCCTACGAGCAGTACTTC CASSPRQGKSSYEQYF
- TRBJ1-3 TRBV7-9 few TGTGCCAGCAGCCCTCGCGACAGACGAAACACCATATATTTT CASSPRDRRNTIYF
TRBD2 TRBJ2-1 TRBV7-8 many TGTGCCAGCAGCTTCCGTCTCTGGCCAGCGGGAGTACATGAGCAGTTCTTC CASSFRLWPAGVHEQFF
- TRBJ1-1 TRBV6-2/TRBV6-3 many TGTGCCAGCAGTTACGAAACTGGGACGCCTATGTTGGAGACTGAAGCTTTCTTT CASSYETGTPMLETEAFF
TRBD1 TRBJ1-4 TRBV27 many TGTGCCAGCAGTTTAAGTCGACAGGGGCGGGCAACTAATGAAAAACTGTTTTTT CASSLSRQGRATNEKLFF
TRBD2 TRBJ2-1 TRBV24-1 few TGTGCCACCAGTGACCCGACTAGCGCCCTCTCCTACAATGAGCAGTTCTTC CATSDPTSALSYNEQFF
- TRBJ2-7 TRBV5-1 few TGCGCCAGCAGCCCCCCGTCGGGCCGGTTGTACGAGCAGTACTTC CASSPPSGRLYEQYF
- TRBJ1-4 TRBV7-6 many TGTGCCAGCAGCTTTAACAGGGAGAAGGGAGCCGGAACTAATGAAAAACTGTTTTTT CASSFNREKGAGTNEKLFF
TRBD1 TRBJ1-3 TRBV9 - TGTGCCAGCAGCGGGGGGGGACAGGGAAGTCCTGGAAACACCATATATTTT CASSGGGQGSPGNTIYF
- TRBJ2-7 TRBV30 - TGTGCCTGGAGTTTTGGTTACAGCTCCTACGAGCAGTACTTC CAWSFGYSSYEQYF
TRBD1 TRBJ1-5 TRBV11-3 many TGTGCCAGCAGCCCCCCCCAGGGGGCCCAGCCCCAGCATTTT CASSPPQGAQPQHF
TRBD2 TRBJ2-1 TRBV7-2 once TGTGCCAGAAGCTTAGGTCTATCGGGGGGGGAGGATTATTACAATGAGCAGTTCTTC CARSLGLSGGEDYYNEQFF
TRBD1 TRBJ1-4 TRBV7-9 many TGTGCCAGCAGCCGAAGACGACAGGGGATGACTGAAAAACTGTTTTTT CASSRRRQGMTEKLFF
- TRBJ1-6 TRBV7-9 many TGTGCCAGCAGCTCGCACGGTTCACCCCTCCACTTT CASSSHGSPLHF
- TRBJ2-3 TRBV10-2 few TGCGCCAGCAGTGAGGGGACAACCGGCACAGATACGCAGTATTTT CASSEGTTGTDTQYF
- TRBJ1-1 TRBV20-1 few TGCAGTGCCGCATTCCTCGTGGGCAACACTGAAGCTTTCTTT CSAAFLVGNTEAFF
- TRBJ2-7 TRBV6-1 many TGTGCCAGCAGTGAAAGGACAGCTCAATGGTCCTACGAGCAGTACTTC CASSERTAQWSYEQYF
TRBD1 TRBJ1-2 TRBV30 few TGTGCCTGGAGTCTGGGGACAGGGGCTGGCTACACCTTC CAWSLGTGAGYTF
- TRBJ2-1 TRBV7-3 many TGTGCCAGCAGCTTAACAGCTGGGGGGTTTGAGCAGTTCTTC CASSLTAGGFEQFF
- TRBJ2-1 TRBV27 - TGTGCCAGCAGTCTACGACGGGATGAGCAGTTCTTC CASSLRRDEQFF
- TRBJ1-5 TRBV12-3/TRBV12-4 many TGTGCCAGCAGTTTAGGGTTGGAAAGCAATCAGCCCCAGCATTTT CASSLGLESNQPQHF
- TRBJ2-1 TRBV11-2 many TGTGCCAGCTCCTCTGGGCGGGGTAGCTCCTACAATGAGCAGTTCTTC CASSSGRGSSYNEQFF
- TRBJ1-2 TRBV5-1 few TGCGCCAGCAGCTTGGAACCAGACCACTATGGCTACACCTTC CASSLEPDHYGYTF
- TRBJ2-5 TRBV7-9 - TGTGCCAGCAGCTTAATCGCCTCCGACCAGTACTTC CASSLIASDQYF
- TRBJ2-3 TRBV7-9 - TGTGCCAGCAGCTTAGTTATTGATGGCACAGATACGCAGTATTTT CASSLVIDGTDTQYF